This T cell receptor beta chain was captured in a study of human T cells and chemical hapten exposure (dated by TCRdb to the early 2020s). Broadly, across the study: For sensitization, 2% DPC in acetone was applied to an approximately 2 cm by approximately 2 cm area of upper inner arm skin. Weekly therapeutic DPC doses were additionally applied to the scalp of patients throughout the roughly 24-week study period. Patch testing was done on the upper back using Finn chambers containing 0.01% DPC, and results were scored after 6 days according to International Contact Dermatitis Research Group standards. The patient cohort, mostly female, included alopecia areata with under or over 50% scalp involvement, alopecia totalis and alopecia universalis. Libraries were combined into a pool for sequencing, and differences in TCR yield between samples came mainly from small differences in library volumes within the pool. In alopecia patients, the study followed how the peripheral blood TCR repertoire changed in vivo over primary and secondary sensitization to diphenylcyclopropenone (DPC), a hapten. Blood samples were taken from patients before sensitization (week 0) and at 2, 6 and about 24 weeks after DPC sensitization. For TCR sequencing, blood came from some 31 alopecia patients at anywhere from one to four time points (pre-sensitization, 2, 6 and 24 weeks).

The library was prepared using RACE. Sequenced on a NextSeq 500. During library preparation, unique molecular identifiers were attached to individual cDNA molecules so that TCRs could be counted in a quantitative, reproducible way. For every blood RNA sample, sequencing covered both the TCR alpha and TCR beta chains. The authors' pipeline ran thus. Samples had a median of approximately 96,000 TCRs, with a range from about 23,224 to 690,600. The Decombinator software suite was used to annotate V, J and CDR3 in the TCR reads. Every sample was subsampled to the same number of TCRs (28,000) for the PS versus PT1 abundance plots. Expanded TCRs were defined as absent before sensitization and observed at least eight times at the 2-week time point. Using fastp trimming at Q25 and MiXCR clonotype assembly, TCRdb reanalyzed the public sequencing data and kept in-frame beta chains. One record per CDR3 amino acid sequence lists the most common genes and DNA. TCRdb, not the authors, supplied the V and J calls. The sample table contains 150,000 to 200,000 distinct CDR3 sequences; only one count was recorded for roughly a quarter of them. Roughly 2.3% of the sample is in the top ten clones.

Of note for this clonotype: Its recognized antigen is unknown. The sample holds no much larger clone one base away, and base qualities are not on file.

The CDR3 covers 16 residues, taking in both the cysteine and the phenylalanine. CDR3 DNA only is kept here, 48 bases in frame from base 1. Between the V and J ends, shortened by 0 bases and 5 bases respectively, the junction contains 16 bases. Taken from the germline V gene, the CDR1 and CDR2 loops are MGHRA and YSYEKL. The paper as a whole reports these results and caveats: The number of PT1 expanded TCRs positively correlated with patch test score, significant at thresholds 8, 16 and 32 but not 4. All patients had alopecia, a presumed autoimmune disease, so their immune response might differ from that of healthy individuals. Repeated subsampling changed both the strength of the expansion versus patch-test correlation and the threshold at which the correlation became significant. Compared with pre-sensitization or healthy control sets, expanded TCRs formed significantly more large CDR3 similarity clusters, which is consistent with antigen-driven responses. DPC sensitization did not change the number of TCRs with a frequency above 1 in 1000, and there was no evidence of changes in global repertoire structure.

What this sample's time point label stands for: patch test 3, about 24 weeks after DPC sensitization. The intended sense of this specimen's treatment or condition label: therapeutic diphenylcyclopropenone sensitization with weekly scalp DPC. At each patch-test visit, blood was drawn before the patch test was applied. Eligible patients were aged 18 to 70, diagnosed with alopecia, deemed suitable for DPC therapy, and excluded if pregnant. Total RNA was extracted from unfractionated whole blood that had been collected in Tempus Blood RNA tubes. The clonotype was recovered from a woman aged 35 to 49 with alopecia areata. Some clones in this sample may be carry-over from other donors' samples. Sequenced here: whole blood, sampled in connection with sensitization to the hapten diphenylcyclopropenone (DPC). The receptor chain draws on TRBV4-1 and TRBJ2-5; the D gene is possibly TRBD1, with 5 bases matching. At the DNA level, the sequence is TGCGCCAGCAGCCAAGATGCTCCAGGACAAAGGGAGACCCAGTACTTC. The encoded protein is CASSQDAPGQRETQYF.